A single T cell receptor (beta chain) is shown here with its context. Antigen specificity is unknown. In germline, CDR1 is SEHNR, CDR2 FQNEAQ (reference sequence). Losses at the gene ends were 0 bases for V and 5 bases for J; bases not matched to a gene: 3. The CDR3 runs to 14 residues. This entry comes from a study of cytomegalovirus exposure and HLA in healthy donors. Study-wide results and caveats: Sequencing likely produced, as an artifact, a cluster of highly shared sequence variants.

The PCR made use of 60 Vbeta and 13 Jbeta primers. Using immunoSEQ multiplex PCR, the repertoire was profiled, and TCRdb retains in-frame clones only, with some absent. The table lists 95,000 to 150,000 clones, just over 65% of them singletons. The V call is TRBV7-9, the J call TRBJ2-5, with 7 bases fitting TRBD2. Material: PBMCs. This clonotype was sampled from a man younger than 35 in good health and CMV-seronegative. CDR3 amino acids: CASSLAGGDETQYF. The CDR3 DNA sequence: TGTGCCAGCAGCTTAGCGGGAGGGGATGAGACCCAGTACTTC.